This TCR beta chain stems from a study of vaccination effects on CD4 cells after COVID-19 (dated by TCRdb to the early 2020s). For the study in its entirety: Across the study, the median time from the second dose to post-vaccine sampling was 72 days (range 14 to 241). The study compared SARS-CoV-2 spike-specific CD4+ TCR repertoires before and after mRNA vaccination in COVID-19 convalescent patients and infection-naive vaccine recipients. The full study included over 8 COVID-19 convalescent patients and several SARS-CoV-2-naive healthy vaccine recipients. The Oncomine TCR Beta short-read assay on an Illumina iSeq 100 was used to sequence cultures from other donors in the study. The paper's findings and limits, for the study overall: Among healthy vaccine recipients, nearly all vaccine-induced clones were SARS-CoV-2 mono-reactive, and only 1 of 255 was cross-reactive with common cold coronaviruses. Clones induced by infection and clones induced by vaccination both contracted markedly at late timepoints after vaccination, which fits with T cell responses waning over time. Limitations of the study were the small number of convalescent patients and the absence of early post-infection timepoints.

Turning to this clone: Its antigen is still unknown. One base away there is no much larger clone; base qualities are not given.

In the ViraFEST assay, PBMC were stimulated with viral peptide pools, and TCR sequencing was then used to find antigen-specific CD4+ T cell clonotypes based on their expansion. After 10 to 11 days of culture, CD4+ T cells were isolated with the EasySep CD4+ T cell isolation kit. Participants received two doses of either the BNT162b2 or the mRNA-1273 mRNA SARS-CoV-2 vaccine. Negative nucleocapsid antibody results before and after vaccination confirmed that the healthy vaccine recipients had no prior SARS-CoV-2 infection. Each well held roughly 2 million PBMC cultured in IMDM containing around 5% human AB serum, 8.5 to 10 IU/ml IL-2 and gentamicin, along with around 9.4 ug/ml peptides. On days 3 and 7, half of the culture medium was replaced with fresh IL-2-containing medium. Unless otherwise noted, each peptide stimulation condition was cultured in triplicate wells. Using Ficoll-Paque Plus gradient centrifugation, PBMC were separated from whole blood and then either used fresh or cryopreserved at -140C. The spike proteins of SARS-CoV-2 and of the common cold coronaviruses HCoV-NL63, HCoV-OC43 and HCoV-229E were spanned by overlapping peptide pools. Genomic DNA was extracted from cultured CD4+ T cells with the QIAamp micro DNA kit.

The CDR1 and CDR2 encoded by the germline V gene are SQVTM and ANQGSEA. Between the V and J ends, shortened by 4 bases and 3 bases respectively, the junction contains 12 bases. The CDR3 numbers 13 residues from cysteine through phenylalanine. Only the CDR3 portion is preserved as DNA: 39 bases, with reading frame beginning at the first base. The receptor library was made with the immunoSEQ multiplex PCR assay. DNA from the cultured, isolated CD4+ T cells was subjected to TCR beta CDR3 sequencing. In the authors' own workflow: Non-productive TCR sequences were removed, reads were trimmed to the CDR3 region, and CDR3s of at least 7 amino acids were retained. Antigen-specific clonotypes were identified using the MANAFEST web app by comparison of expansion in peptide wells against reference cultures. To be called positive, a clone needed expansion at FDR<0.05 compared with the reference and with all other wells, an odds ratio greater than 5, and a frequency greater than 0.1% in two replicate wells. A clonotype was called cross-reactive if it was significantly expanded both in SARS-CoV-2 spike wells and in at least one common cold coronavirus spike condition. CDR3 similarity was assessed by Levenshtein distance with the stringdist R package, and unrooted trees were built with ape in R 3.6.1. The table was pulled from immuneACCESS by TCRdb, which kept in-frame rearrangements only. Such tables lose some clones; where checked, under half of the loss comes from unresolved V genes, and the rest has no known cause. For V, J and clone size, that table is used; D and trimming come from the DNA. The sample includes 80,000 to 95,000 clones, with around 77% observed a single time. Jointly, the top ten make up roughly 1.2% of the sample.

The rearrangement joined TRBV29-1 to TRBJ1-1, with the D gene too uncertain to name. The TCR sequence derives from a human donor who received a COVID-19 vaccine. The sequencing used CD4+ T cells from PBMCs cultured with HCoV-OC43 spike peptides, collected after COVID-19 vaccination. The sample's cell subset or site label is to be understood as: HCoV-OC43 spike overlapping peptide pool stimulation. The encoded CDR3 is CSVGSLGDTEAFF. The DNA reads TGCAGCGTTGGAAGTCTGGGTGACACTGAAGCTTTCTTT.